This TCR beta chain appears in the sequencing data of a study of early T cells in non-severe SARS-CoV-2 infection. Study context: From unsorted whole blood, bulk RNA was sequenced, and the chains remained unpaired. Study observations and caveats: In VDJdb matching, anti-spike CD8 responses were favored while private and CD4 specificities went missing.

This clonotype showed up many times. The antigen is undetermined. Unique molecular identifier tags were affixed to discrete cDNA molecules. Each CDR3 protein gets one entry after TCRdb re-called the 5' RACE reads with MiXCR. The profile shows some 70,000 distinct CDR3 sequences, 10% to 15% of them singletons. Germline values: CDR1 SGHVS, CDR2 FQNEAQ. This CDR3 comprises 18 residues. Losses at the gene ends were 4 bases for V and 1 base for J; bases not matched to a gene: 10. The sequence came from an adult who was a healthcare worker with PCR-confirmed SARS-CoV-2 infection or an uninfected control (not recorded which). The chain is built from TRBV7-8 and TRBJ2-7, with 13 bases matching TRBD2. The sample consisted of whole blood. CDR3 nucleotide sequence: TGTGCCAGCAGCTCGCACCGACTAGCGGGAGGATCATCCTACGAGCAGTACTTC. Encoded protein: CASSSHRLAGGSSYEQYF.